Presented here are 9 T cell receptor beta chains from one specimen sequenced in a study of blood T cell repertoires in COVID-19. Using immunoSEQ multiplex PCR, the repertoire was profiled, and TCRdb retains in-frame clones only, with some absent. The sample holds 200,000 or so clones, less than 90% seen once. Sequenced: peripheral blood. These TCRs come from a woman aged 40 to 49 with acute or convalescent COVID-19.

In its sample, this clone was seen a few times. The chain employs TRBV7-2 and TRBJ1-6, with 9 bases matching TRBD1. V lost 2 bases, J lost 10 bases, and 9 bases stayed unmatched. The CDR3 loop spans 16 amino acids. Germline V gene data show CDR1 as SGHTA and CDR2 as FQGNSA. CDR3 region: CASSLRPTGGDSPLHF. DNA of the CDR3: TGTGCCAGCAGCTTAAGACCTACAGGGGGCGACTCACCCCTCCACTTT.

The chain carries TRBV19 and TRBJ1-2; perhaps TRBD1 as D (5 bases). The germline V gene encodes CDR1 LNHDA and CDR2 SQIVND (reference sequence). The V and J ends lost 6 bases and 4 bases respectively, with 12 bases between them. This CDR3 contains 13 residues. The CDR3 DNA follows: TGTGCCAGTAGGGGGCAGGCCGTCTATGGCTACACCTTC. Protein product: CASRGQAVYGYTF.

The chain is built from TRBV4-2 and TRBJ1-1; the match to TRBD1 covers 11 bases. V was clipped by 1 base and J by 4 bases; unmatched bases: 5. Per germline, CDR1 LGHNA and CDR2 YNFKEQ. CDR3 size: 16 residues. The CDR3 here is CASSQVGTGGGTEAFF. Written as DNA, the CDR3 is TGTGCCAGCAGCCAAGTGGGGACAGGGGGTGGCACTGAAGCTTTCTTT.

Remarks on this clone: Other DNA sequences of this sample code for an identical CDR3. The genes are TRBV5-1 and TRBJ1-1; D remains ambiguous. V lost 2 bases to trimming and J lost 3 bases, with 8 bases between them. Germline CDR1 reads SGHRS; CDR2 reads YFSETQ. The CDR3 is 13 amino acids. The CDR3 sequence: CASSFHRDTEAFF. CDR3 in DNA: TGCGCCAGCAGCTTCCACCGCGACACTGAAGCTTTCTTT.

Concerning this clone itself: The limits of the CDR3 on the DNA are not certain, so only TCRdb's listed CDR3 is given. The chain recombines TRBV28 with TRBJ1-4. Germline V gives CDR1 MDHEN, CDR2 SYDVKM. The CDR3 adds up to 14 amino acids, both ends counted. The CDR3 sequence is CASSSGQGGEKLFF.

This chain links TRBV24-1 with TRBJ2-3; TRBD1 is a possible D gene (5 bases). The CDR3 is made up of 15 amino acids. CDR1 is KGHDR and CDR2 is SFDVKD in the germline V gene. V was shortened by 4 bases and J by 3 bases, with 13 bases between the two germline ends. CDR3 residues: CATSDKDIPTDTQYF. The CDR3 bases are TGTGCCACCAGTGACAAGGACATCCCGACAGATACGCAGTATTTT.

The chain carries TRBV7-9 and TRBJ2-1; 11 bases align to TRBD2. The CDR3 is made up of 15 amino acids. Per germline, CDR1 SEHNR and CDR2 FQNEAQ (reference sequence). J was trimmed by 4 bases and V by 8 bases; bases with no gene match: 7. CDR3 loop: CASGPGLAEYNEQFF. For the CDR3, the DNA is TGTGCCAGCGGACCGGGACTAGCGGAATACAATGAGCAGTTCTTC. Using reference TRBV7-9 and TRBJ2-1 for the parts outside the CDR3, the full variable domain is DTGVSQNPRHKITKRGQNVTFRCDPISEHNRLYWYRQTLGQGPEFLTYFQNEAQLEKSRLLSDRFSAERPKGSFSTLEIQRTEQGDSAMYLCASGPGLAEYNEQFFGPGTRLTVL.

The CDR3 sequence: CASSISMSYNEQFF. In DNA form, the CDR3 reads TGTGCCAGCAGCATAAGCATGTCCTACAATGAGCAGTTCTTC. The chain links TRBV21-1 to TRBJ2-1; TRBD2, the D gene given by the table, was not confirmed from the DNA. TRBV21-1 is a listed pseudogene. The CDR3 contains 14 residues.

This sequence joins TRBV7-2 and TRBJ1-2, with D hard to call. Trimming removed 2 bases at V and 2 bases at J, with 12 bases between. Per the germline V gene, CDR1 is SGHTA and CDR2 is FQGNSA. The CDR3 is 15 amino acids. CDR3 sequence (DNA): TGTGCCAGCAGCTTATCGCTCGGGATAAACTATGGCTACACCTTC. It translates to CASSLSLGINYGYTF.